This TCR beta chain was captured in a study of T-cell reconstitution after alpha-beta-depleted transplantation in children. This clonotype was counted ten times or more. Preparation of the TCRbeta library used unique molecular identifiers. TCRdb passed the PCR reads through MiXCR, listing each CDR3 protein once. The repertoire holds 190,000 or so distinct CDR3 sequences, with about 6.8% as singletons. Germline loops: CDR1 SGHNT, CDR2 YYREEE (reference sequence). The J segment lost 8 bases and the V segment lost 1 base, leaving 6 bases of the junction unmatched. This CDR3 region has 14 residues. J is TRBJ1-2 and V is TRBV5-4; 9 bases fit TRBD1. Sequencing was performed on PBMCs from the stem cell graft donor, taken from the stem cell graft. This TCR was recovered from a human donor who donated a stem cell graft to a child with Wiskott-Aldrich syndrome. The CDR3 bases are TGTGCCAGCAGCTTGATCGACAGGGGGAAAGGCTACACCTTC. As protein: CASSLIDRGKGYTF.